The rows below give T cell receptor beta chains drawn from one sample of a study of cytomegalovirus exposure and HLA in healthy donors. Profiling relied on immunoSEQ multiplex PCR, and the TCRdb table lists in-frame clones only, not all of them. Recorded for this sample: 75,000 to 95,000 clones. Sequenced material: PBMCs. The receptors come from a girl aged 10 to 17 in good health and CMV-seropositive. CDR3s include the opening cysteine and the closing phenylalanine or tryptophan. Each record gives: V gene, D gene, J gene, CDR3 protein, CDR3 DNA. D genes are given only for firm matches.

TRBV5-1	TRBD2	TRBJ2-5	CASSGPSGGAGETQYF	TGCGCCAGCAGCGGTCCTAGCGGGGGGGCCGGTGAGACCCAGTACTTC
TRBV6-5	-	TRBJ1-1	CASSTGTKGDTEAFF	TGTGCCAGCAGCACCGGGACAAAAGGGGACACTGAAGCTTTCTTT
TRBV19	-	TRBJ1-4	CASSIRGPDEKLFF	TGTGCCAGTAGTATTCGAGGGCCTGATGAAAAACTGTTTTTT
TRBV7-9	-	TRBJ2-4	CASSFNSRDNIQYF	TGTGCCAGCAGCTTTAACAGCCGGGATAACATTCAGTACTTC
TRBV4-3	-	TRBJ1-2	CASSQDRPGVYGYTF	TGCGCCAGCAGCCAAGATCGGCCAGGGGTCTATGGCTACACCTTC
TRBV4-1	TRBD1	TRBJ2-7	CASSHLRFRDRGYEQYF	TGCGCCAGCAGCCATCTCCGATTTAGGGACAGGGGCTACGAGCAGTACTTC
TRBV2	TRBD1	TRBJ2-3	CASSSRDRDTQYF	TGTGCCAGCAGTAGCCGGGACAGAGATACGCAGTATTTT
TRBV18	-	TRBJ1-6	CASSRSRNSPLHF	TGTGCCAGCTCCCGATCGAGAAATTCACCCCTCCACTTT
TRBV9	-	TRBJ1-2	CASSGGELYYGYTF	TGTGCCAGCAGCGGGGGGGAATTATACTATGGCTACACCTTC
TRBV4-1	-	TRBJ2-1	CASSQGEGGLGDNEQFF	TGCGCCAGCAGCCAAGGGGAGGGGGGGCTCGGTGACAATGAGCAGTTCTTC
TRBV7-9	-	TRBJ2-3	CASSLVFPGEQDTQYF	TGTGCCAGCAGCTTGGTCTTTCCAGGGGAACAAGATACGCAGTATTTT
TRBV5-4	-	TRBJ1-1	CASSLSAWRTEAFF	TGTGCCAGCAGCTTATCCGCTTGGAGGACTGAAGCTTTCTTT
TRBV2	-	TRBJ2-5	CASGGTQETQYF	TGTGCCAGCGGGGGGACTCAAGAGACCCAGTACTTC
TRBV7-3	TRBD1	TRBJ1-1	CASSRQGGNTEAFF	TGTGCCAGCAGCCGACAAGGGGGCAATACTGAAGCTTTCTTT
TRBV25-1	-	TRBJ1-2	CASSETGGDYGYTF	TGTGCCAGCAGTGAAACCGGGGGAGACTATGGCTACACCTTC
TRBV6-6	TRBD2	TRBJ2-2	CASSYIGGVFTGELFF	TGTGCCAGCAGTTATATCGGGGGGGTATTCACCGGGGAGCTGTTTTTT
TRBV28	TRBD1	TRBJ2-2	CASSLPGTGSGELFF	TGTGCCAGCAGTCTCCCCGGGACAGGGAGCGGGGAGCTGTTTTTT
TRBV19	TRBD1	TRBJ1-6	CASSIGDRGSNSPLHF	TGTGCCAGTAGTATAGGGGACAGGGGAAGCAATTCACCCCTCCACTTT
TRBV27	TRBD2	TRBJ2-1	CASSLWGGEQFF	TGTGCCAGCAGTTTATGGGGGGGTGAGCAGTTCTTC
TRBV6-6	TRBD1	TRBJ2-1	CASSYSTPGGNEQFF	TGTGCCAGCAGTTACTCTACCCCAGGGGGCAATGAGCAGTTCTTC
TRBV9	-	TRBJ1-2	CARTGYTF	TGTGCCAGAACAGGCTACACCTTC
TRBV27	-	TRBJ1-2	CASSAAGSLYGYTF	TGTGCCAGCAGCGCGGCCGGGTCACTTTATGGCTACACCTTC
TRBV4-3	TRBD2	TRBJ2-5	CASSPRGTSGYQETQYF	TGCGCCAGCAGCCCCCGGGGGACTAGCGGGTACCAAGAGACCCAGTACTTC
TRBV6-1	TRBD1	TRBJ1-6	CASSEIEVGQGVWAYNSPLHF	TGTGCCAGCAGTGAAATAGAGGTGGGACAGGGGGTATGGGCCTATAATTCACCCCTTCACTTT
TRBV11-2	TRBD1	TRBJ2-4	CASSLGGDRVTSQYF	TGTGCCAGCAGCTTAGGGGGGGACAGGGTCACCTCTCAGTACTTC
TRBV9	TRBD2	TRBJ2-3	CASSVAPSGSTDTQYF	TGTGCCAGCAGCGTAGCCCCTAGCGGGAGCACAGATACGCAGTATTTT
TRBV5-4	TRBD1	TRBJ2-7	CASSKPGQGSYEQYF	TGTGCCAGCAGCAAACCGGGACAGGGCTCCTACGAGCAGTACTTC
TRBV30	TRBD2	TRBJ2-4	CAWSVTPGLAGTLAKNIQYF	TGTGCCTGGAGCGTTACCCCCGGACTAGCGGGGACTTTAGCCAAAAACATTCAGTACTTC
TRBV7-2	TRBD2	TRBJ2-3	CASSPGLGVSDTQYF	TGTGCCAGCAGCCCAGGACTAGGGGTGTCAGATACGCAGTATTTT
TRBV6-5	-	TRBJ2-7	CASSYSVGKGSYEQYF	TGTGCCAGCAGTTACTCTGTGGGGAAGGGGTCCTACGAGCAGTACTTC
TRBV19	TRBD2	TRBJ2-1	CASSWWRGGGEQFF	TGTGCCAGTAGTTGGTGGCGGGGGGGCGGTGAGCAGTTCTTC
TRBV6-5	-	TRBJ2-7	CASSYAGEQYF	TGTGCCAGCAGTTACGCCGGCGAGCAGTACTTC
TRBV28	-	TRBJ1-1	CASSSGTGTTYVNTEAFF	TGTGCCAGCAGTTCAGGAACCGGGACAACATACGTTAACACTGAAGCTTTCTTT
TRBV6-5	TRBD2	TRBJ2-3	CASSTGTSPTDTQYF	TGTGCCAGCAGCACCGGGACTAGCCCCACAGATACGCAGTATTTT
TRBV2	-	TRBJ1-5	CASTIFPGGNQPQHF	TGTGCCAGCACAATCTTCCCGGGAGGGAATCAGCCCCAGCATTTT
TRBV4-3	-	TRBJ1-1	CASSQGGGWDTEAFF	TGCGCCAGCAGCCAAGGGGGGGGTTGGGACACTGAAGCTTTCTTT
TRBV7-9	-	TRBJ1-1	CASSFPGVGRNTEAFF	TGTGCCAGCAGCTTCCCGGGGGTCGGCCGGAACACTGAAGCTTTCTTT
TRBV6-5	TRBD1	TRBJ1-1	CASSSRQGGDTEAFF	TGTGCCAGCAGTTCAAGACAGGGGGGGGACACTGAAGCTTTCTTT
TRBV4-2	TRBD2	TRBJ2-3	CASSQASGGGTDTQYF	TGTGCCAGCAGCCAAGCTAGCGGGGGGGGCACAGATACGCAGTATTTT
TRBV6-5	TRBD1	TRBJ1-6	CASSYSAGGFSPLHF	TGTGCCAGCAGTTACTCGGCAGGGGGCTTTTCACCCCTCCACTTT
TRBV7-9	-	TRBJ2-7	CASSLAVYEQYF	TGTGCCAGCAGTCTGGCAGTCTACGAGCAGTACTTC
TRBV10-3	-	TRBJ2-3	CAISELATDTQYF	TGTGCCATCAGTGAGTTGGCCACAGATACGCAGTATTTT
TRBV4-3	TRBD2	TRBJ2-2	CASSQELAGGPIDTGELFF	TGCGCCAGCAGCCAAGAACTAGCGGGGGGGCCGATCGACACCGGGGAGCTGTTTTTT
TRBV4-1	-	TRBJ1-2	CASSQGEGYYGYTF	TGCGCCAGCAGCCAAGGCGAGGGCTACTATGGCTACACCTTC
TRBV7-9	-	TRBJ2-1	CASSLALARNEQFF	TGTGCCAGCAGCTTAGCGCTGGCCAGGAATGAGCAGTTCTTC
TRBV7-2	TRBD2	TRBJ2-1	CASSLIISAGGGRNEQFF	TGTGCCAGCAGCTTAATTATCTCGGCCGGGGGAGGGAGAAATGAGCAGTTCTTC
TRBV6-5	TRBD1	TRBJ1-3	CASRPGGSSGNNIYF	TGTGCCAGCAGACCAGGGGGGAGCTCTGGAAACAACATATATTTT